The 20 T cell receptor beta chains reported below all come from one sample, sequenced in a study of blood T cell repertoires in COVID-19. TCRdb's table, derived via immunoSEQ multiplex PCR, lists solely in-frame clones and lacks some. Of about 34,000 clones listed, about 80% are singletons. The sample was peripheral blood. The receptors originated from a woman in her seventies with acute or convalescent COVID-19.

The DNA for the CDR3 is TGTGCCAGCAGTTACGCGCAGGGGGCAGGTCAGCCCCAGCATTTT. It translates to CASSYAQGAGQPQHF. The V and J genes are TRBV6-5 and TRBJ1-5, with 8 bases identical to TRBD1. Germline CDR1 and CDR2: MNHEY and SVGAGI. The CDR3 spans 15 residues. The trim removed 2 bases at V and 6 bases at J, leaving 6 bases unmatched.

The rearrangement uses TRBV7-2 and TRBJ2-5; D not resolved. V was shortened by 6 bases and J by 4 bases, with 15 bases between the two germline ends. The CDR3 totals 14 residues. Looked up from germline, CDR1 is SGHTA and CDR2 is FQGNSA. CDR3 loop: CASRASWQSETQYF. CDR3 bases: TGTGCCAGCAGGGCCTCCTGGCAGTCAGAGACCCAGTACTTC.

This clone was detected once. This chain connects TRBV6-6 to TRBJ2-7; possible D gene TRBD1, 5 bases. The CDR3 sequence is 14 residues long. Between the trimmed V and J ends, which lost 6 bases and 2 bases, there was a span of 14 bases. The germline V gene has CDR1 MNHNY and CDR2 SVGAGI (reference sequence). The CDR3 DNA reads TGTGCCAGCAGATCTGACAGTAAGACCTACGAGCAGTACTTC. The encoded protein is CASRSDSKTYEQYF.

This chain connects TRBV9 to TRBJ2-5; 8 nucleotides agree with TRBD2. The CDR3 extends over 18 amino acids. The ends lost 4 bases at V and 1 base at J; junction bases unmatched: 15. The germline gives CDR1 SGDLS, CDR2 YYNGEE. The CDR3: CASSLAASGGARQETQYF. The CDR3 nucleotides are TGTGCCAGCAGCCTAGCGGCAAGCGGGGGAGCCCGCCAAGAGACCCAGTACTTC. Full variable domain (outside the CDR3, taken from reference TRBV9 and TRBJ2-5): DSGVTQTPKHLITATGQRVTLRCSPRSGDLSVYWYQQSLDQGLQFLIQYYNGEERAKGNILERFSAQQFPDLHSELNLSSLELGDSALYFCASSLAASGGARQETQYFGPGTRLLVL.

Relative to its sample, this clone is medium-sized. Other DNA sequences of this sample code for an identical CDR3. V usage is TRBV6-5 and J usage is TRBJ1-2, with D perhaps TRBD1 (5 bases). V lost 5 bases and J 4 bases, leaving 11 bases between the germline ends. Germline values: CDR1 MNHEY, CDR2 SVGAGI. The CDR3 consists of 13 residues. The CDR3 DNA reads as TGTGCCAGCAGTCGTGACAGCAGCTATGGCTACACCTTC. Its protein product is CASSRDSSYGYTF.

The chain employs TRBV6-1 and TRBJ1-2; 12 bases are a match to TRBD1. Trimming removed 2 bases from V and 8 bases from J; junction bases left unmatched: 6. This CDR3 region has 15 residues. Per germline, CDR1 MNHNS and CDR2 SASEGT. CDR3 bases: TGTGCCAGCAGTGAACTGGGGACAGGGGGCAGGGGCTACACCTTC. Its translation is CASSELGTGGRGYTF.

This chain connects TRBV6-5 to TRBJ1-1, with a possible D match to TRBD1 (6 bases). Germline V gives CDR1 MNHEY, CDR2 SVGAGI. The V gene lost 2 bases and the J gene lost 3 bases, with 10 bases spanning the gap. The CDR3 is made up of 14 amino acids. DNA of the CDR3: TGTGCCAGCAGTTACCGGGACACCTACACTGAAGCTTTCTTT. This encodes CASSYRDTYTEAFF.

This clone was counted between two and nine times. The CDR3 DNA reads TGTGCCAGCAGCTTAGCAGATTGGACAGGGAACTATGGCTACACCTTC. Its protein is CASSLADWTGNYGYTF. This chain uses TRBV13 with TRBJ1-2; 8 bases map to TRBD1. V lost 1 base and J lost 2; bases outside the gene matches: 6. Germline V gene lookup returns CDR1 PRHDT and CDR2 FYEKMQ (reference sequence). This CDR3 spans 16 amino acids.

The CDR3: CASSPLPGQPKGYTGELFF. DNA of the CDR3: TGTGCCAGCAGCCCCCTACCGGGACAGCCTAAAGGGTACACCGGGGAGCTGTTTTTT. This rearrangement joins TRBV14 to TRBJ2-2; 7 nucleotides align to TRBD1. With V trimmed by 4 bases and J by 3 bases, 17 bases remained unmatched. CDR3 length: 19 amino acids. CDR1 and CDR2 (germline): SGHDN, FVKESK.

V usage is TRBV29-1 and J usage is TRBJ2-3; 11 nucleotides line up with TRBD1. The CDR3 consists of 13 residues. Trimming cost V 6 bases and J 4 bases; bases outside gene matches: 3. Germline V lookup: CDR1 SQVTM, CDR2 ANQGSEA. The CDR3 protein is CSVVGQGADTQYF. CDR3 DNA sequence: TGCAGCGTGGTGGGACAGGGGGCAGATACGCAGTATTTT.

The rearrangement links TRBV27 to TRBJ2-1; 12 positions match TRBD2. This CDR3 spans 13 amino acids. Trimming at V came to 2 bases and at J to 13 bases, leaving 3 bases not matched to a gene. Germline V gene sequence: CDR1 MNHEY, CDR2 SMNVEV (reference sequence). The CDR3 loop is CASSLRLAGDQFF. CDR3 nucleotides: TGTGCCAGCAGTTTAAGACTAGCGGGGGACCAGTTCTTC.

The chain uses TRBV6-5 and TRBJ2-5; maybe TRBD2 (6 bases). V shed 2 bases and J shed 2 bases, with 15 bases lying between them. Germline loops: CDR1 MNHEY, CDR2 SVGAGI. The CDR3 is made up of 16 amino acids. CDR3 loop: CASSYDPGAFQETQYF. In DNA, the CDR3 is TGTGCCAGCAGTTACGACCCGGGAGCTTTTCAAGAGACCCAGTACTTC.

The V call is TRBV2, the J call TRBJ2-2, with 10 nucleotides matching TRBD2. Germline V gene lookup returns CDR1 SNHLY and CDR2 FYNNEI. The CDR3 length is 13 residues. The CDR3 here is CVSGGQLPGELFF. The CDR3 nucleotides are TGTGTTAGCGGGGGGCAACTCCCCGGGGAGCTGTTTTTT.

This chain uses TRBV6-6 with TRBJ2-3; 8 bases fit TRBD2. The CDR3 runs to 15 residues. Germline trimming cut 6 bases from V and 1 base from J; bases unmatched to any gene: 6. Germline-derived CDR1 and CDR2 are MNHNY and SVGAGI (reference sequence). As DNA, the CDR3 is TGTGCCAGCAGACTGAGCGGGGGTGGCACAGATACGCAGTATTTT. It encodes CASRLSGGGTDTQYF.

V usage is TRBV5-1 and J usage is TRBJ2-1; 12 positions agree with TRBD2. The CDR3 length is 15 residues. Germline V gene lookup returns CDR1 SGHRS and CDR2 YFSETQ. Trimming at V came to 5 bases and at J to 2 bases, leaving 2 bases not matched to a gene. The CDR3 bases are TGCGCCAGCAGGACTAGCGGGAGTACCTACAATGAGCAGTTCTTC. It yields the protein CASRTSGSTYNEQFF.

The J gene is TRBJ2-3, the V gene TRBV28, with 13 nucleotides matching TRBD2. Germline values: CDR1 MDHEN, CDR2 SYDVKM. Germline trimming cut 3 bases from V and 1 base from J; bases unmatched to any gene: 7. The CDR3 loop spans 18 amino acids. The CDR3 DNA sequence: TGTGCCAGCAGTTTGGGGACTAGCGGGACATTCGGCACAGATACGCAGTATTTT. Translated, it gives CASSLGTSGTFGTDTQYF.

The rearrangement links TRBV10-3 to TRBJ2-5, with D possibly matching TRBD1 (6 bases). The CDR3 is 13 amino acids. Germline values: CDR1 ENHRY, CDR2 SYGVKD. V was shortened by 8 bases and J by 3 bases, with 13 bases between the two germline ends. The CDR3 loop reads CAIGAQGEETQYF. The CDR3 region has the DNA TGTGCCATCGGCGCACAGGGAGAAGAGACCCAGTACTTC.

The chain recombines TRBV5-6 with TRBJ2-3, with D perhaps TRBD2 (5 bases). V lost 2 bases and J lost 1, with 5 bases in between. Germline V gene lookup returns CDR1 SGHDT and CDR2 YYEEEE. The CDR3 runs to 13 residues. CDR3 DNA: TGTGCCAGCAGCTTAGCGGGCACAGATACGCAGTATTTT. The encoded protein is CASSLAGTDTQYF.

J is TRBJ2-7 and V is TRBV5-1, with 9 bases aligning to TRBD2. CDR1 and CDR2 (germline): SGHRS, YFSETQ. This CDR3 spans 17 amino acids. The J segment lost 3 bases and the V segment lost 0 bases, leaving 10 bases of the junction unmatched. CDR3 amino acids: CASSLAAAGGFHYEQYF. The CDR3 DNA sequence: TGCGCCAGCAGCTTGGCCGCAGCGGGAGGCTTCCACTACGAGCAGTACTTC.

The chain carries TRBV6-5 and TRBJ2-5; 8 bases align to TRBD2. Germline CDR1 is MNHEY and CDR2 is SVGAGI. Losses at the gene ends were 3 bases for V and 13 bases for J; bases not matched to a gene: 4. CDR3 length equals 11 residues. CDR3 nucleotide sequence: TGTGCCAGCAGTTATAGCGGGACTCTGTACTTC. Its translation: CASSYSGTLYF.